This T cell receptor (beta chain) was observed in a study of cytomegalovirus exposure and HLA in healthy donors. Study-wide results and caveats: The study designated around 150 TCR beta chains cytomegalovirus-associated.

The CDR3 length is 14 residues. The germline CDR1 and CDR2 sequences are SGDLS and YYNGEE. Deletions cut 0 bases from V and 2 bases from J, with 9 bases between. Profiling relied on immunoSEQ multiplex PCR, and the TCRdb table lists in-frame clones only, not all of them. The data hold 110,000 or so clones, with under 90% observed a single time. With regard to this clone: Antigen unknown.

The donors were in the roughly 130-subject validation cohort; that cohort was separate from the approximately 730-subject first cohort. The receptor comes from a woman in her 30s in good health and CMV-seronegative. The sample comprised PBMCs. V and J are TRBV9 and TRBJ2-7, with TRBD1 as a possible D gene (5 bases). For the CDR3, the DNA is TGTGCCAGCAGCGTAGGGACAAAAACCTACGAGCAGTACTTC. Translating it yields CASSVGTKTYEQYF.